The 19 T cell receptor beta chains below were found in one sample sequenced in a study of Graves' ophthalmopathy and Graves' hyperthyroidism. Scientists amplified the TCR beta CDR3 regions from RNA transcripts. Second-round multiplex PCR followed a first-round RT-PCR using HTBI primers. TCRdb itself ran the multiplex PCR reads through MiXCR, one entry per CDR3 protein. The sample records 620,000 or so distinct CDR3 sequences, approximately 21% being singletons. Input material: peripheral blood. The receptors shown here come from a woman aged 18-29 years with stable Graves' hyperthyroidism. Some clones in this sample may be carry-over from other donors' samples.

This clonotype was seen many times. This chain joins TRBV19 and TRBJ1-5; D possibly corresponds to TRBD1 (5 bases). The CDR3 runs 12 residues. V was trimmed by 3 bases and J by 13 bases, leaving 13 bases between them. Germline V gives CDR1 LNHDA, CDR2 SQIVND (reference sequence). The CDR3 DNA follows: TGTGCCAGTAGTATTACGGGGACCCTTCAGCATTTT. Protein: CASSITGTLQHF.

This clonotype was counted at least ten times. CDR3 nucleotides: TGCAGTGCTTCACCCCCCCGTAAAGCCCCCGAGCAGTACTTC. It is translated as CSASPPRKAPEQYF. V usage is TRBV20-1 and J usage is TRBJ2-7, with D uncertain. Germline-derived CDR1 and CDR2 are DFQATT and SNEGSKA (reference sequence). Trimming removed 5 bases from V and 6 bases from J, with 20 bases in between. The CDR3 consists of 14 residues.

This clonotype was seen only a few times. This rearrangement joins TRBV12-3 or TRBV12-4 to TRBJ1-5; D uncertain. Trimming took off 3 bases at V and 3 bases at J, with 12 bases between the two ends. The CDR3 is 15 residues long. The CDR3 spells CASSLAGSLNQPQHF. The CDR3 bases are TGTGCCAGCAGTTTGGCAGGCTCCCTCAATCAGCCCCAGCATTTT.

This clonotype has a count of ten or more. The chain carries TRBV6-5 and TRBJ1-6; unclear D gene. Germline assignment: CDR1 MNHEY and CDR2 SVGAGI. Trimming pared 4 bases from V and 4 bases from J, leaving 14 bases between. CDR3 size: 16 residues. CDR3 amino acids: CASSSRSGRYNSPLHF. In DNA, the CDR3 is TGTGCCAGCAGTTCCCGGAGCGGAAGGTATAATTCACCCCTCCACTTT.

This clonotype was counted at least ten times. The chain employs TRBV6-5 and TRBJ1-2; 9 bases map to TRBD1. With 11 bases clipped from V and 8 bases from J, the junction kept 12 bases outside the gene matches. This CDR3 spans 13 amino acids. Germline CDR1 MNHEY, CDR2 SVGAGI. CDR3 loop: CAVYRTGDSGYTF. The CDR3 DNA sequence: TGTGCCGTGTATCGGACAGGGGATAGCGGCTACACCTTC.

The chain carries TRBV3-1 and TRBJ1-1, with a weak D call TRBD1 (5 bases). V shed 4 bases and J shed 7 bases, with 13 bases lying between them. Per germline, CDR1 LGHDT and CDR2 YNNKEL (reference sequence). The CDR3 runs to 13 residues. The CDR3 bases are TGTGCCAGCAGCCCGTCGGGTGGGGGTGAAGCTTTCTTT. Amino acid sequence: CASSPSGGGEAFF.

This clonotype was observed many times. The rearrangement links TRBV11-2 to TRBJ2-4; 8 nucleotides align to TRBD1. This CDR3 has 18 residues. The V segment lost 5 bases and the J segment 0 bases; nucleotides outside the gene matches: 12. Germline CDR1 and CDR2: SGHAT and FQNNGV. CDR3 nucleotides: TGTGCCAGCAGCCCTCGGACAGGGACCAGAAGAGCCAAAAACATTCAGTACTTC. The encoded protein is CASSPRTGTRRAKNIQYF.

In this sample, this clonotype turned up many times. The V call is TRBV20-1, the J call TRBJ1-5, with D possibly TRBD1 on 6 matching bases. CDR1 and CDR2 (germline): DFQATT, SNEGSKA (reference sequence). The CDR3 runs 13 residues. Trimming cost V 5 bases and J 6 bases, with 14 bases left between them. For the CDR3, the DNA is TGCAGTGCTCCAGGGGCCTCAGGTCAGCCCCAGCATTTT. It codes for CSAPGASGQPQHF.

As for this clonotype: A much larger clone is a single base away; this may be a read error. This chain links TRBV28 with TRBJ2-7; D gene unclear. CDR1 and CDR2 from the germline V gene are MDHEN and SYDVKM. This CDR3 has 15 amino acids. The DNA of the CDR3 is TGTACCAGCAGGCCTACGGACGGACCCCCCTACGAGCAGTACTTC. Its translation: CTSRPTDGPPYEQYF.

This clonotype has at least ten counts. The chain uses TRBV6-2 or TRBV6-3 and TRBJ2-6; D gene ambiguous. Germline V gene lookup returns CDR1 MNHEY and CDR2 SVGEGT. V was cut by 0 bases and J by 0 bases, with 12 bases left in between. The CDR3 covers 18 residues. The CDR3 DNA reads TGTGCCAGCAGTTACTCGTCCAGGCCATACTCTGGGGCCAACGTCCTGACTTTC. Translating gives CASSYSSRPYSGANVLTF.

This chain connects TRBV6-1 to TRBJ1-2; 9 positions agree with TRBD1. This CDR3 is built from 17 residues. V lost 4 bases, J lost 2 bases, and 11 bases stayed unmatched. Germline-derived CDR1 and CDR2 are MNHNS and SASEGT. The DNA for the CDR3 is TGTGCCAGCAGTGCCCGAATGCGGGGACAGGGAAACTATGGCTACACCTTC. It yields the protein CASSARMRGQGNYGYTF.

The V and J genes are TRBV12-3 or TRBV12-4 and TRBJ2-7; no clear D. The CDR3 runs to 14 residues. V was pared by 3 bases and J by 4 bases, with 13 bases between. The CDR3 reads CASSLPGRLYEQYF. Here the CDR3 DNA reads TGTGCCAGCAGTTTGCCTGGCCGTCTGTACGAGCAGTACTTC.

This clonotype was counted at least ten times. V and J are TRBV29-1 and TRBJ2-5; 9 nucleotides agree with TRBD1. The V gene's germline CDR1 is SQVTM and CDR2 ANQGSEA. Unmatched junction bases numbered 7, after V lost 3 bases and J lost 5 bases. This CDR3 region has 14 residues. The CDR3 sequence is CSVDRTGVGETQYF. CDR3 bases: TGCAGCGTTGATCGGACAGGGGTGGGGGAGACCCAGTACTTC.

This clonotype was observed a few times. The CDR3 protein is CASSPPRGQKNTGELFF. CDR3 DNA sequence: TGTGCCAGCTCACCACCACGTGGACAAAAGAACACCGGGGAGCTGTTTTTT. The chain uses TRBV18 and TRBJ2-2, with D maybe TRBD1 (5 bases). The germline CDR1 and CDR2 sequences are KGHSH and LQKENI. This CDR3 is 17 amino acids long. V was clipped by 0 bases and J by 1 base, with 12 bases between them.

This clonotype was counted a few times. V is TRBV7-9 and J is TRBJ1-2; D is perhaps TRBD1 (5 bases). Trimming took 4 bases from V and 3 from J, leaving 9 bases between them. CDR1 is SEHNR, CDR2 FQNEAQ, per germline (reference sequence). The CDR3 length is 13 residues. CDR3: CASSSRVDYGYTF. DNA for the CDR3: TGTGCCAGCAGCTCCAGGGTAGACTATGGCTACACCTTC.

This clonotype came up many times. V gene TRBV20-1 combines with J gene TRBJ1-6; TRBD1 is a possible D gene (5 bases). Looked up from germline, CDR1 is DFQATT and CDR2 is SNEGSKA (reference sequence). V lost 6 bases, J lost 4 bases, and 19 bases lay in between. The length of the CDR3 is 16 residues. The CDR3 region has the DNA TGCAGTGCCAACCTGGGCAGGGATAGGTATAATTCACCCCTCCACTTT. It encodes CSANLGRDRYNSPLHF.

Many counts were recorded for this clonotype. This CDR3 reads CASSPEFGQGSETQYF. CDR3 coding DNA: TGTGCCAGCAGCCCAGAATTTGGACAGGGGAGTGAGACCCAGTACTTC. The chain combines TRBV5-5 with TRBJ2-5; 9 bases match TRBD1. The junction had 12 bases not matched to a gene; V was cut back by 4 bases and J by 5 bases. Germline V gene lookup returns CDR1 SGHKS and CDR2 YYEKEE (reference sequence). CDR3 length: 16 residues.

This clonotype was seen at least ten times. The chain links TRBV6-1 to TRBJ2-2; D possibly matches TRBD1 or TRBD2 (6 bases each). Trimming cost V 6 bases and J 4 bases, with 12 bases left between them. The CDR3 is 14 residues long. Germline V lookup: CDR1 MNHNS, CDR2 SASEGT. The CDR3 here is CASSLEGVTGELFF. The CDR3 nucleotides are TGTGCCAGCAGCCTGGAGGGGGTCACCGGGGAGCTGTTTTTT.

The CDR3 coding sequence is TGTGCCTGGAGGTACGTTGGTGAAGCTTTCTTT. Its translation is CAWRYVGEAFF. The chain carries TRBV30 and TRBJ1-1; D ambiguous. Germline loops: CDR1 GTSNPN, CDR2 SVGIG (reference sequence). CDR3 length: 11 residues. V lost 3 bases and J 7 bases, leaving 9 bases between the germline ends.